This T cell receptor (beta chain) is drawn from a study of blood T cell repertoires in COVID-19. Looking at the study overall: Acute and convalescent COVID-19 samples came from the United States, Italy and Spain. PBMCs, B-cell-depleted T cells, or T cells were the source of the cDNA or gDNA that made up the material.

In the original workflow: Researchers report that nucleated cell counts were estimated from reference gene primer amplification. The repertoire was sequenced with immunoSEQ multiplex PCR; TCRdb's copy has only in-frame clones and lacks some. For V, J and clone size, that table is used; D and trimming come from the DNA. The table shows roughly 100,000 clones, with around 83% occurring only once. From germline, CDR1 is SGHTA and CDR2 FQGNSA. The CDR3 length is 13 residues. With 2 bases removed from V and 6 bases from J, the gap between germline ends came to 9 bases. The sequence was collected from a man aged 70 or older with active or convalescent COVID-19. This sequence joins TRBV7-2 and TRBJ2-3; TRBD2 might be the D (6 bases). Sequencing input: peripheral blood. CDR3 in amino acids: CASSLTGRDTQYF. The CDR3 bases are TGTGCCAGCAGCTTAACGGGGAGGGATACGCAGTATTTT.